This TCR beta chain was obtained from a study of blood T cell repertoires in COVID-19. Using immunoSEQ multiplex PCR, the repertoire was profiled, and TCRdb retains in-frame clones only, with some absent. The data contain approximately 260,000 clones, about nine tenths of them singletons. This CDR3 spans 15 amino acids. Germline-derived CDR1 and CDR2 are MNHEY and SVGAGI. Unmatched junction bases numbered 8, after V lost 6 bases and J lost 3 bases. This chain connects TRBV6-5 to TRBJ1-1; 9 nucleotides match TRBD1. Sequencing was performed on peripheral blood. The clonotype was recovered from a man in his sixties who had recovered from COVID-19. The CDR3 DNA follows: TGTGCCAGCAGGACCGGGAGGACAGGGGACACTGAAGCTTTCTTT. Translated: CASRTGRTGDTEAFF.